A selection of T cell receptor beta chains follows, all from one sample in a study of T cell responses to AZD1222 COVID-19 vaccine. Produced via immunoSEQ multiplex PCR; TCRdb's table is partial and in-frame only. The sample includes about 67,000 clones, roughly 84% of them seen just once. The specimen was peripheral blood, collected on day 0 of AZD1222 vaccination. These receptors were obtained from an adult in good health. CDR3s include the opening cysteine and the closing phenylalanine or tryptophan. D genes are given only for firm matches. Not every row has a clone size; where given, it reads once, few, many or a size class.

CDR3nt	CDR3aa	v_gene	d_gene	abundance	j_gene
TGTGCCAGCAGCCACCTTCGGACAGGGGATTCCGCCGGGGAGCTGTTTTTT	CASSHLRTGDSAGELFF	TRBV14	TRBD1	NA	TRBJ2-2
TGTGCCAGCAGCTTAACTGGGGATGGCCCCTATGGCTACACCTTC	CASSLTGDGPYGYTF	TRBV7-3	NA	few	TRBJ1-2
TGTGCCAGCAGCGCGACAGGACAGTCCCCGGGATATGGCTACACCTTC	CASSATGQSPGYGYTF	TRBV5-4	NA	NA	TRBJ1-2
TGTGCCAGCAGCTTAAGTCGGCAGGGCTCTAACTATGGCTACACCTTC	CASSLSRQGSNYGYTF	TRBV7-9	NA	NA	TRBJ1-2
TGTGCCAGCAGTGAAGGGGTGAACACTGAAGCTTTCTTT	CASSEGVNTEAFF	TRBV6-1	NA	NA	TRBJ1-1
TGTGCCAGCAGCTTATATGGGATGCGGGAGGGGGGCAATGAGCAGTTCTTC	CASSLYGMREGGNEQFF	TRBV7-6	TRBD2	NA	TRBJ2-1
TGTGCCAGCAGACTGGACCCGGAGGAGAGCTATGAGCAGTTCTTC	CASRLDPEESYEQFF	TRBV5-6	NA	NA	TRBJ2-1
TGTGCCAGCAGTCGCGGACACGCAGCATACGAGCAGTACTTC	CASSRGHAAYEQYF	TRBV6-2/TRBV6-3	NA	NA	TRBJ2-7
TGTGCCAGCAGCTTAGACCCAACTCAGCCCCAGCATTTT	CASSLDPTQPQHF	TRBV7-2	NA	NA	TRBJ1-5
TGTGCCTGGAGTTTTCAGACCGGGGGCACTGAAGCTTTCTTT	CAWSFQTGGTEAFF	TRBV30	NA	NA	TRBJ1-1
TGTGCCAGCAGCCAAGATGGAGCTCCCTATGGCTACACCTTC	CASSQDGAPYGYTF	TRBV4-2	NA	NA	TRBJ1-2
TGTGCCATCAGTGACGGGGGCAATCAGCCCCAGCATTTT	CAISDGGNQPQHF	TRBV10-3	NA	once	TRBJ1-5
TGCGCCAGCAGCCAAGATCGAGGGGCTGCTGGAAACACCATATATTTT	CASSQDRGAAGNTIYF	TRBV4-1	NA	NA	TRBJ1-3
TGTGCCATCAGTCCCAGAACGACTACGGGCTACGAGCAGTACTTC	CAISPRTTTGYEQYF	TRBV10-3	NA	NA	TRBJ2-7
TGTGCCACCAGGACAGGCGACGCATTCTATGGCTACACCTTC	CATRTGDAFYGYTF	TRBV15	NA	once	TRBJ1-2
TGCAGCGTCCTCGGACAGGGGCTCAACAATGAAAAACTGTTTTTT	CSVLGQGLNNEKLFF	TRBV29-1	TRBD1	NA	TRBJ1-4
TGTGCCAGCAGTGAACCGACAGACCTCGGCTACACCTTC	CASSEPTDLGYTF	TRBV25-1	NA	once	TRBJ1-2
TGTGCCAGCAGCCCATTGAGCGGGCAGCCCCAGCATTTT	CASSPLSGQPQHF	TRBV7-2	NA	NA	TRBJ1-5
TGTGCCAGCTCACCGGATATAGGGCGCGGCACTGAAGCTTTCTTT	CASSPDIGRGTEAFF	TRBV18	NA	once	TRBJ1-1
TGTGCCAGCAGCGTAGACGGGGGGAGCTCCTACGAGCAGTACTTC	CASSVDGGSSYEQYF	TRBV9	TRBD2	NA	TRBJ2-7
TGTGCCAGCACCGAGGTGGACTATGGCTACACCTTC	CASTEVDYGYTF	TRBV6-5	NA	NA	TRBJ1-2
TGTGCCAGTCAAAGGCAGGATCAGCCCCAGCATTTT	CASQRQDQPQHF	TRBV19	NA	once	TRBJ1-5
TGTGCCAGCGGGACGGATGAAAAACTGTTTTTT	CASGTDEKLFF	TRBV7-2	NA	NA	TRBJ1-4
TGTGCCAGCAGCGACGGGACAGGGGTTGATCAGCCCCAGCATTTT	CASSDGTGVDQPQHF	TRBV7-9	TRBD1	NA	TRBJ1-5
TGTGCCAGCAGCTTAGATCTTTCCGGGGAGCTGTTTTTT	CASSLDLSGELFF	TRBV11-2	NA	NA	TRBJ2-2
TGTGCCAGCAGTTACTCGGACAGCTACAATGAGCAGTTCTTC	CASSYSDSYNEQFF	TRBV6-5	NA	NA	TRBJ2-1
TGTGCCAGCAGTTTGAGGACAGGGATCACCGGGGAGCTGTTTTTT	CASSLRTGITGELFF	TRBV28	TRBD1	NA	TRBJ2-2
TGTGCCAGCAGTTTTGGGGCGTATAACACTGAAGCTTTCTTT	CASSFGAYNTEAFF	TRBV27	NA	NA	TRBJ1-1
TGTGCCAGCAGCCAGGGGACCGGGACAGGGAACCAGCCCCAGCATTTT	CASSQGTGTGNQPQHF	TRBV14	TRBD1	NA	TRBJ1-5
TGTGCCAGCAGTTCAGGACAGGGGCTCACAGATACGCAGTATTTT	CASSSGQGLTDTQYF	TRBV27	TRBD1	NA	TRBJ2-3
TGTGCCAGCAGTTTAAGCGGATCCCGGGGCTATGGCTACACCTTC	CASSLSGSRGYGYTF	TRBV27	NA	NA	TRBJ1-2
TGCAGCGTTGCGGCCAGTCCTAACTATGGCTACACCTTC	CSVAASPNYGYTF	TRBV29-1	NA	NA	TRBJ1-2
TGTGCCAGCAGCTTAGCAGGGCTCGAGCAGTACTTC	CASSLAGLEQYF	TRBV11-2	NA	NA	TRBJ2-7
TGTGCTAGTGGTTTGGGAACAGGGTCCTACACCTTC	CASGLGTGSYTF	TRBV12-5	NA	NA	TRBJ1-2
TGTGCCAGCAGCGCCAGACTTGTCGGGGAGCAGTACTTC	CASSARLVGEQYF	TRBV9	NA	NA	TRBJ2-7
TGCGCCAGCAGCCAGGACCGGGACAGGGGGCGCTCTGAGCAGTTCTTC	CASSQDRDRGRSEQFF	TRBV4-1	TRBD1	NA	TRBJ2-1
TGTGCCAGCAGCTTACGAGGCGGTAGGAACACCATATATTTT	CASSLRGGRNTIYF	TRBV7-2	NA	NA	TRBJ1-3